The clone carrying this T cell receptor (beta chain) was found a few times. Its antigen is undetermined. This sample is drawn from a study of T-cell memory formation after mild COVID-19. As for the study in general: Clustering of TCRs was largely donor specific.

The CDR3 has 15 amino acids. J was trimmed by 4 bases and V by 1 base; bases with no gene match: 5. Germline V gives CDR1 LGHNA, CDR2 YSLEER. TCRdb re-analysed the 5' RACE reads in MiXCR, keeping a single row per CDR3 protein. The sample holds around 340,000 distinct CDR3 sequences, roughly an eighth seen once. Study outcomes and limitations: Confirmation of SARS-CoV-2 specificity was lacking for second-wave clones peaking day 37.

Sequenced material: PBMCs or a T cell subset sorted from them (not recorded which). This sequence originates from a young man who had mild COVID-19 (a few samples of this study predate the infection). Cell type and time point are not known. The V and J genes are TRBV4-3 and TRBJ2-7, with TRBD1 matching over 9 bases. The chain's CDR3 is CASSQASDRGYEQYF. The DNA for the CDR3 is TGCGCCAGCAGCCAAGCTTCCGACAGGGGGTACGAGCAGTACTTC.